This is a list of T cell receptor beta chains from one sample in a study of shared T cell receptors in the human thymus. Clones were read by immunoSEQ multiplex PCR, and TCRdb kept only the in-frame ones, dropping some. The top ten hold about 0.013% of the sample, which has 450,000 to 650,000 clones, more than 75% seen once. The data were also submitted as part of a second study, on human thymus T cells.

Sequences were obtained from thymocytes. The receptors derive from a boy less than two years old with a congenital heart defect. The CDR3 runs from the conserved cysteine through the conserved F or W. D genes are given only for firm matches. The size entry is marked missing in some rows and otherwise reads once, few, many or a size class.

clone_size	d_call	v_call	j_call	cdr3_nt	cdr3_aa
NA	NA	TRBV28	TRBJ2-2	TGTGCCAGCAGATGCAGGGGGGACACCGGGGAGCTGTTTTTT	CASRCRGDTGELFF
few	NA	TRBV6-6	TRBJ1-1	TGTGCCAGCAGTCCAGAATCGTGGCGGTGGACTGAAGCTTTCTTT	CASSPESWRWTEAFF
few	NA	TRBV27	TRBJ2-2	TGTGCCAGCAGGGGAGGCACCGGGGAGCTGTTTTTT	CASRGGTGELFF
NA	TRBD1	TRBV14	TRBJ1-1	TGTGCCAGCAGCCTAGAAACACAACGGGACAGGGTTGCGAACACTGAAGCTTTCTTT	CASSLETQRDRVANTEAFF
NA	TRBD1	TRBV27	TRBJ2-7	TGTGCCAGCAGCTCGGGGACAGTTATCTACGAGCAGTACTTC	CASSSGTVIYEQYF
NA	TRBD2	TRBV5-4	TRBJ2-1	TGTGCCAGCAGCTTGGAAGCGGGACTTTTTTACAATGAGCAGTTCTTC	CASSLEAGLFYNEQFF
once	NA	TRBV5-1	TRBJ1-1	TGCGCCAGCAGCTTACCACGGGGAGCTTTCTTT	CASSLPRGAFF
NA	NA	TRBV30	TRBJ1-2	TGTGCCTGGACGCCTGCTGGGGCACCAAGGGGCTACACCTTC	CAWTPAGAPRGYTF
once	TRBD1	TRBV9	TRBJ2-3	TGTGCCAGCAGCGCGAAGGGGGCAGGGTGGTTCTATTTACTAGGCACAGATACGCAGTATTTT	CASSAKGAGWFYLLGTDTQYF
NA	NA	TRBV29-1	TRBJ2-7	TGCAGCGTTGAAGTCCGGAACGACACGTCCTACGAGCAGTACTTC	CSVEVRNDTSYEQYF
few	NA	TRBV10-3	TRBJ2-7	TGTGCCATCAGAACTGCTCAGACTACCTCCTACGAGCAGTACTTC	CAIRTAQTTSYEQYF
few	TRBD1	TRBV7-2	TRBJ1-1	TGTGCCAGCAGCCACGGGGACAGGGCAGGGGACACTGAAGCTTTCTTT	CASSHGDRAGDTEAFF
NA	NA	TRBV5-1	TRBJ1-2	TGCGCCAGCAGCTTGCAGGGGCGGTATGGCTACACCTTC	CASSLQGRYGYTF
NA	TRBD1	TRBV5-6	TRBJ2-3	TGTGCCAGCAGCTCCGGGACAGGGGAGTGGACAGATACGCAGTATTTT	CASSSGTGEWTDTQYF
NA	TRBD2	TRBV27	TRBJ2-1	TGTGCCAGCAGTCCAGAGCGGGAGCTTGCCCACAATGAGCAGTTCTTC	CASSPERELAHNEQFF
NA	TRBD2	TRBV10-3	TRBJ2-7	TGTGCCATCAGTGACCTTCAGCGGGACCATTACGAGCAGTACTTC	CAISDLQRDHYEQYF
few	NA	TRBV25-1	TRBJ1-1	TGTGCCAGCAACCAGGGATCGAACACTGAAGCTTTCTTT	CASNQGSNTEAFF
NA	NA	TRBV6-5	TRBJ1-1	TGTGCCAGCAGTTACTCGATGGGCAAAGGTGAAGCTTTCTTT	CASSYSMGKGEAFF
NA	TRBD2	TRBV28	TRBJ2-7	TGTGCCAGCAGTTTCCCGGCTAGCGGCTCCTACGAGCAGTACTTC	CASSFPASGSYEQYF
NA	TRBD1	TRBV28	TRBJ2-7	TGTGCCAGCAGTCTCGGACAGGGGGTGCCCTACGAGCAGTACTTC	CASSLGQGVPYEQYF
few	NA	TRBV2	TRBJ2-7	TGTGCCAGCACCTCCGGGACTGGGTCCTACGAGCAGTACTTC	CASTSGTGSYEQYF
NA	TRBD2	TRBV25-1	TRBJ2-1	TGTGCCAGCAGTCCCCCGGGACTAGCGGGAGGGCCGCGGAATGAGCAGTTCTTC	CASSPPGLAGGPRNEQFF
few	TRBD1	TRBV6-1	TRBJ2-7	TGTGCCAGCAGTGAGGACAGGGGTCCCTACGAGCAGTACTTC	CASSEDRGPYEQYF
NA	NA	TRBV27	TRBJ2-7	TGTGCCAGCAGTCCCCCGGCGGGTAACTCCTACGAGCAGTACTTC	CASSPPAGNSYEQYF
NA	TRBD2	TRBV4-3	TRBJ2-3	TGCGCCAGCAGCCAAAGAGGAGCGGGGGGACTAGGCTCACCCACAGATACGCAGTATTTT	CASSQRGAGGLGSPTDTQYF
few	TRBD2	TRBV4-3	TRBJ2-7	TGCGCCAGCAGCCAAGGCTCTAGCGGCGAGCAGTACTTC	CASSQGSSGEQYF
NA	TRBD2	TRBV7-2	TRBJ2-7	TGTGCCAGCAGTCGGACTAGCGGGTGCCCGACCTACGAGCAGTACTTC	CASSRTSGCPTYEQYF
once	TRBD2	TRBV11-2	TRBJ2-7	TGTGCCAGCAGCTCTCTAGCGGGAGGCTCCTACGAGCAGTACTTC	CASSSLAGGSYEQYF
NA	NA	TRBV7-4	TRBJ2-1	TGTGCCAGCAGCCTCCCGCCAACGGGAGCGTTAAATGAGCAGTTCTTC	CASSLPPTGALNEQFF
NA	NA	TRBV27	TRBJ2-3	TGTGCCAGCAGTTTTGAGGAAAGCACAGATACGCAGTATTTT	CASSFEESTDTQYF
NA	TRBD1	TRBV6-6	TRBJ1-2	TGTGCCAGCAGCCGACAGGGTAAATATGGCTACACCTTC	CASSRQGKYGYTF
few	TRBD2	TRBV2	TRBJ2-7	TGTGCCAGCAGCCGGACTAGCGGGTCTCCCTACTACGAGCAGTACTTC	CASSRTSGSPYYEQYF
NA	TRBD1	TRBV14	TRBJ2-7	TGTGCCAGCAGCCAAGTGGTGACAGGGACCTACGAGCAGTACTTC	CASSQVVTGTYEQYF
NA	NA	TRBV5-1	TRBJ2-1	TGCGCCAGCAGTAGCCTGAATGAGCAGTTCTTC	CASSSLNEQFF
NA	NA	TRBV27	TRBJ2-3	TGTGCCAGCAGTCCCAGTACGGGATTCACAGATACGCAGTATTTT	CASSPSTGFTDTQYF
NA	NA	TRBV7-9	TRBJ1-1	TGTGCCAGCACCTATTTTGAGAGTCCTGCAGCTTTCTTT	CASTYFESPAAFF